These 22 T cell receptor beta chains share one sample of origin, sequenced in a study of blood T cell repertoires in COVID-19. The data were produced by immunoSEQ multiplex PCR, yet TCRdb's version contains in-frame clones alone and is incomplete. The sample carries around 13,000 clones, 85% to 90% recorded once. The material sequenced was peripheral blood. Receptors were obtained from a man between 50 and 59 years old with active COVID-19.

The table lists this clone with a count of one. This CDR3 is CASSLDGAKNIQYF. The CDR3 DNA reads as TGTGCCAGCAGCTTGGACGGAGCCAAAAACATTCAGTACTTC. The chain is built from TRBV5-4 and TRBJ2-4; no firm D call. V lost 0 bases, J lost 0 bases, and 4 bases lay in between. The CDR3 length is 14 residues. In germline, CDR1 is SGHNT, CDR2 YYREEE (reference sequence).

The V gene is TRBV7-3, the J gene TRBJ2-1; TRBD1 might be the D (6 bases). V lost 5 bases, J lost 0 bases, and 11 bases lay in between. CDR1 is SGHTA and CDR2 is FQGTGA in the germline V gene. The CDR3 has 15 residues. CDR3 protein: CASSRQESSYNEQFF. The CDR3 DNA reads TGTGCCAGCAGCCGACAGGAGAGCTCCTACAATGAGCAGTTCTTC.

The CDR3 coding sequence is TGTGCCAGCAGCTTAGATGGGCCACAACGGGGCACTGAAGCTTTCTTT. It yields the protein CASSLDGPQRGTEAFF. The chain employs TRBV13 and TRBJ1-1, with no clear D. The V gene's germline CDR1 is PRHDT and CDR2 FYEKMQ (reference sequence). The CDR3 totals 16 residues. The ends were cut back, 1 base at V and 4 bases at J, with 16 bases in the middle.

The J gene is TRBJ2-1, the V gene TRBV20-1, with 7 bases lining up with TRBD2. The CDR3 has 11 amino acids. J gave up 12 bases and V 4 bases, and 6 bases lay outside the gene matches. The germline gives CDR1 DFQATT, CDR2 SNEGSKA (reference sequence). Here the CDR3 DNA reads TGCAGTGCTACCCCCGGGGAGGGGCAGTTCTTC. Encoded protein: CSATPGEGQFF.

The chain links TRBV5-1 to TRBJ1-5; a possible D gene is TRBD1 (6 bases). In germline, CDR1 is SGHRS, CDR2 YFSETQ. CDR3 length equals 15 residues. Trimming shortened V by 0 bases and J by 10 bases, and 17 bases separated the two germline ends. The CDR3 sequence: CASSLGTDRSGPQHF. CDR3 nucleotide sequence: TGCGCCAGCAGCTTGGGGACAGATCGATCAGGACCCCAGCATTTT.

The rearrangement joins TRBV2 to TRBJ2-7; weak D call: TRBD1 (5 bases). V was trimmed by 2 bases and J by 3 bases, leaving 5 bases between them. This CDR3 has 12 residues. Per germline, CDR1 SNHLY and CDR2 FYNNEI. CDR3 in amino acids: CASSERGYEQYF. The CDR3 DNA reads as TGTGCCAGCAGTGAAAGGGGCTACGAGCAGTACTTC.

The chain uses TRBV4-3 and TRBJ2-7, with D possibly TRBD2 on 5 matching bases. Germline-derived CDR1 and CDR2 are LGHNA and YSLEER. Trimming cost V 3 bases and J 0 bases, with 12 bases left between them. There are 15 residues in the CDR3. In DNA, the CDR3 is TGCGCCAGCAGCCAGGGCAGTGGGAGCTCCTACGAGCAGTACTTC. Encoded protein: CASSQGSGSSYEQYF.

This chain connects TRBV18 to TRBJ1-2, with a tentative D call TRBD1 (6 bases). The CDR3 length is 13 residues. V was clipped by 5 bases and J by 2 bases, with 9 bases between them. Germline V gene lookup returns CDR1 KGHSH and CDR2 LQKENI. Here the CDR3 DNA reads TGTGCCAGCTCAGAGGACAGCAACTATGGCTACACCTTC. Protein product: CASSEDSNYGYTF. Filled out from reference TRBV18 and TRBJ1-2, the complete variable domain reads NAGVMQNPRHLVRRRGQEARLRCSPMKGHSHVYWYRQLPEEGLKFMVYLQKENIIDESGMPKERFSAEFPKEGPSILRIQQVVRGDSAAYFCASSEDSNYGYTFGSGTRLTVV.

The chain joins TRBV3-1 (or the pseudogene TRBV3-2) to TRBJ2-7; TRBD2 agrees at 16 bases. CDR1 LGHDT and CDR2 YNNKEL come from the germline V gene (reference sequence). J lost 2 bases, V lost 6 bases, and 1 base had no gene match. CDR3 length: 15 residues. This CDR3 reads CASRGTSGRAYEQYF. The DNA of the CDR3 is TGTGCCAGCAGGGGGACTAGCGGGAGGGCCTACGAGCAGTACTTC.

The V call is TRBV9, the J call TRBJ2-1; TRBD2 matches 8 bases. The CDR3 runs 15 residues. J lost 5 bases, V lost 0 bases, and 4 bases had no gene match. The germline V gene encodes CDR1 SGDLS and CDR2 YYNGEE. CDR3 protein: CASSVDGRADNEQFF. In DNA, the CDR3 is TGTGCCAGCAGCGTAGACGGGAGGGCCGACAATGAGCAGTTCTTC.

This sequence joins TRBV5-6 and TRBJ1-3; possibly TRBD1 for D (5 bases). Trimming shortened V by 0 bases and J by 8 bases, and 12 bases separated the two germline ends. CDR1 is SGHDT, CDR2 YYEEEE, per germline. The CDR3 is 14 residues long. This chain's CDR3 is CASSLGILQDTIYF. The CDR3 DNA follows: TGTGCCAGCAGCTTGGGCATACTACAGGACACCATATATTTT.

This rearrangement joins TRBV7-9 to TRBJ2-5, with 9 bases lining up with TRBD1. V lost 7 bases, J lost 1 base, and 4 bases stayed unmatched. The germline CDR1 and CDR2 sequences are SEHNR and FQNEAQ (reference sequence). The CDR3 contains 14 residues. Here the CDR3 DNA reads TGTGCCAGCAAGGGACAGGGATCCCAAGAGACCCAGTACTTC. This codes for CASKGQGSQETQYF.

The chain links TRBV11-2 to TRBJ2-3, with no clear D. Germline V gives CDR1 SGHAT, CDR2 FQNNGV. CDR3 size: 16 residues. Trimming took off 6 bases at V and 1 base at J, with 17 bases between the two ends. The CDR3 is CASSLLSGWGTDTQYF. Here the CDR3 DNA reads TGTGCCAGCAGTCTCCTCTCCGGGTGGGGCACAGATACGCAGTATTTT.

The chain couples TRBV7-2 to TRBJ2-5; possible D gene TRBD2, 6 bases. CDR1 is SGHTA, CDR2 FQGNSA, per germline. This CDR3 comprises 15 residues. V shed 1 base and J shed 5 bases, with 14 bases lying between them. The CDR3 protein is CASSLGFFSGETQYF. CDR3 DNA sequence: TGTGCCAGCAGCTTAGGCTTTTTTAGCGGCGAGACCCAGTACTTC. Full variable domain (missing parts from reference TRBV7-2 and TRBJ2-5): GAGVSQSPSNKVTEKGKDVELRCDPISGHTALYWYRQSLGQGLEFLIYFQGNSAPDKSGLPSDRFSAERTGGSVSTLTIQRTQQEDSAVYLCASSLGFFSGETQYFGPGTRLLVL.

The chain has TRBV7-2 and TRBJ2-7, with 7 nucleotides matching TRBD1. With V trimmed by 4 bases and J by 0 bases, 12 bases remained unmatched. Germline-derived CDR1 and CDR2 are SGHTA and FQGNSA. The CDR3 contains 17 residues. The CDR3 here is CASSSPLLTGNSYEQYF. In DNA, the CDR3 is TGTGCCAGCAGCTCGCCCCTATTGACAGGGAACTCCTACGAGCAGTACTTC. The full variable domain, completed using reference TRBV7-2 and TRBJ2-7, is GAGVSQSPSNKVTEKGKDVELRCDPISGHTALYWYRQSLGQGLEFLIYFQGNSAPDKSGLPSDRFSAERTGGSVSTLTIQRTQQEDSAVYLCASSSPLLTGNSYEQYFGPGTRLTVT.

In this sample, this clone is medium-sized (0.01 to 0.1%). V and J are TRBV27 and TRBJ2-1; 11 bases are a match to TRBD2. This CDR3 has 15 amino acids. Germline CDR1 reads MNHEY; CDR2 reads SMNVEV (reference sequence). J lost 2 bases, V lost 5 bases, and 2 bases had no gene match. In nucleotides, the CDR3 is TGTGCCAGCAGTGAACTAGCGGGAGCCTACAATGAGCAGTTCTTC. Protein product: CASSELAGAYNEQFF.

The rearrangement links TRBV6-5 to TRBJ1-5; D not certain. V was cut by 5 bases and J by 4 bases, with 6 bases left in between. The germline CDR1 and CDR2 sequences are MNHEY and SVGAGI. The CDR3 is 12 residues long. CDR3 nucleotide sequence: TGTGCCAGCAGTATTATGAATCAGCCCCAGCATTTT. Residues: CASSIMNQPQHF.

The J gene is TRBJ2-7, the V gene TRBV27, with D maybe TRBD1 (5 bases). CDR1 MNHEY and CDR2 SMNVEV come from the germline V gene (reference sequence). Trimming pared 4 bases from V and 4 bases from J, leaving 23 bases between. The CDR3 loop spans 17 amino acids. The CDR3 bases are TGTGCCAGCAGTTCCGGCTCAGGGTCGGCAGGCCGGTACGAGCAGTACTTC. This codes for CASSSGSGSAGRYEQYF.

This chain links TRBV4-2 with TRBJ1-4; 7 positions agree with TRBD1. The CDR3 totals 13 residues. The V segment lost 4 bases and the J segment 8 bases; nucleotides outside the gene matches: 4. CDR1 and CDR2 (germline): LGHNA, YNFKEQ. CDR3 nucleotides: TGTGCCAGCAGCCGAGGGACAGCGGAAAAACTGTTTTTT. It yields the protein CASSRGTAEKLFF.

V usage is TRBV30 and J usage is TRBJ2-7; D perhaps matches TRBD2 (6 bases). Looked up from germline, CDR1 is GTSNPN and CDR2 is SVGIG (reference sequence). The CDR3 length is 13 residues. V dropped 4 bases and J dropped 7 bases, with 17 bases sitting between them. The CDR3 loop is CAWTAGRLKEQYF. The CDR3 DNA reads TGTGCCTGGACGGCGGGGCGCTTAAAGGAGCAGTACTTC.

This chain connects TRBV28 to TRBJ1-2, with 8 bases identical to TRBD1. This CDR3 contains 14 residues. V trimming: 2 bases; J trimming: 8 bases; junction bases outside the gene matches: 7. CDR1 and CDR2 (germline): MDHEN, SYDVKM. The CDR3 bases are TGTGCCAGCAGTTTAGTCGGACAGGGTGGAGGCTACACCTTC. Translation: CASSLVGQGGGYTF.

This clone came up once. The chain is built from TRBV2 and TRBJ1-5; 9 nucleotides align to TRBD1. Trimming at V came to 6 bases and at J to 6 bases, leaving 9 bases not matched to a gene. This CDR3 is 15 amino acids long. Germline V gene sequence: CDR1 SNHLY, CDR2 FYNNEI. CDR3 sequence reads: CASRPTQGASQPQHF. The CDR3 DNA follows: TGTGCCAGCAGACCCACACAGGGGGCAAGTCAGCCCCAGCATTTT.